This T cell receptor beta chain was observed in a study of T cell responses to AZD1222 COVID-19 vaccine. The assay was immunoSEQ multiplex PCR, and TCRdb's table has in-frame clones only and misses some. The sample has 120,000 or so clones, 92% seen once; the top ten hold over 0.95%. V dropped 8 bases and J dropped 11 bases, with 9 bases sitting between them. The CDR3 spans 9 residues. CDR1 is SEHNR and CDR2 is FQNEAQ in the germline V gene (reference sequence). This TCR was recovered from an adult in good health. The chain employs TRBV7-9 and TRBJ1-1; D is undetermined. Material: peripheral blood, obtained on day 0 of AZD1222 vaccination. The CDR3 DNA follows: TGTGCCAGCTCTCCCCAGGCTTTCTTT. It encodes CASSPQAFF.